This T cell receptor beta chain appears in the sequencing data of a study of blood T cell repertoires in COVID-19. From germline, CDR1 is MNHEY and CDR2 SVGAGI. The V end lost 6 bases, the J end lost 4 bases, and 19 bases lay between the germline ends. The CDR3 is 15 amino acids. Produced via immunoSEQ multiplex PCR; TCRdb's table is partial and in-frame only. The table has about 120,000 clones, about 85% seen once. The source of this sequence is a man in his 70s with acute or convalescent COVID-19. The genes are TRBV6-5 and TRBJ2-7, with D maybe TRBD2 (6 bases). The sequenced sample consisted of peripheral blood. The CDR3 DNA reads TGTGCCAGCAGACCCGCCCCAACTAGCAGATACGAGCAGTACTTC. Protein product: CASRPAPTSRYEQYF.